This TCR beta chain was profiled in a study of blood T cell repertoires in COVID-19. Study-level background: Acute and convalescent COVID-19 specimens originated in the United States, Italy and Spain. T cells, B-cell-depleted T cells, or PBMCs supplied cDNA or gDNA.

This clone was observed a single time. This sample also contains other DNA sequences that code for the same CDR3. As processed by the authors: Counts of nucleated cells, estimated from reference gene primer amplification, were obtained. The table came from immunoSEQ multiplex PCR; TCRdb's copy has only in-frame clones and leaves some out. V, J and clone size derive from that table, while D and trimming were established from the DNA sequence. This sample yields around 72,000 clones, of which roughly 79% are seen a single time; approximately 20% belongs to the top ten. The V end was cut by 0 bases, the J end by 7 bases, with 8 bases between. The CDR3 has 14 residues. Germline V CDR1 and CDR2: SGHRS, YFSETQ.

This sequence was found in a woman aged 70-85 years with acute or convalescent COVID-19. The chain recombines TRBV5-1 with TRBJ1-6; a weak D match, TRBD1 (6 bases). Sequenced input: peripheral blood. The chain's CDR3 is CASSLDRANSPLHF. Here the CDR3 DNA reads TGCGCCAGCAGCTTGGACAGGGCAAATTCACCCCTCCACTTT.